A single sample is the source of the 29 T cell receptor beta chains below, sequenced in a study of cytomegalovirus exposure and HLA in healthy donors (dated by TCRdb to the late 2010s). Preparation of the library involved the immunoSEQ multiplex PCR assay. For the multiplex PCR, a mixture combining 60 forward primers for TCR Vbeta segments and 13 reverse primers for TCR Jbeta segments was used. The immuneACCESS repertoire file appears here via TCRdb, limited to in-frame rearrangements. These files lack a portion of the clones; in checked studies, under half of the deficit traces to unresolved V genes, and the cause of the others is not known. The sample table holds some 110,000 clones, of which 75% were seen once. The ten largest make up around 1.2% of the sample. Input material: PBMCs. Every receptor here comes from a man aged 40-55 years in good health and CMV-seronegative.

The chain recombines TRBV11-2 with TRBJ2-1, with 8 bases identical to TRBD2. The CDR3 length is 15 residues. Germline-derived CDR1 and CDR2 are SGHAT and FQNNGV. The V segment lost 6 bases and the J segment 6 bases; nucleotides outside the gene matches: 10. The DNA for the CDR3 is TGTGCCAGCAGTCCTCCAGGGACTAGTTTCAATGAGCAGTTCTTC. Translating gives CASSPPGTSFNEQFF.

The chain combines TRBV2 with TRBJ1-3, with TRBD1 matching over 9 bases. Germline V gene sequence: CDR1 SNHLY, CDR2 FYNNEI. After removal of 5 bases from V and 3 bases from J, the junction contained 5 bases not matched to a gene. The CDR3 length is 15 residues. The CDR3: CASSTQGAGGNTIYF. The CDR3 coding sequence is TGTGCCAGCAGTACACAGGGGGCAGGTGGAAACACCATATATTTT.

The chain uses TRBV5-8 and TRBJ2-3; TRBD2 aligns across 9 bases. With 3 bases clipped from V and 6 bases from J, the junction kept 5 bases outside the gene matches. In germline, CDR1 is SGHTS, CDR2 YDEGEE. The CDR3 contains 14 residues. The CDR3 DNA follows: TGTGCCAGCAGCTCTGCGGGGGGGCGGGATACGCAGTATTTT. Protein: CASSSAGGRDTQYF.

For the CDR3, the DNA is TGTGCCAGCAATAACGCGGGGTACGAGCAGTACTTC. Translated: CASNNAGYEQYF. This sequence joins TRBV6-5 and TRBJ2-7; a weak D match, TRBD2 (6 bases). V dropped 7 bases and J dropped 4 bases, with 11 bases sitting between them. The CDR3 consists of 12 residues. CDR1 and CDR2 from the germline V gene are MNHEY and SVGAGI.

This rearrangement joins TRBV29-1 to TRBJ2-2; 7 positions agree with TRBD1. Trimming cost V 6 bases and J 0 bases; bases outside gene matches: 1. Per germline, CDR1 SQVTM and CDR2 ANQGSEA. The CDR3 spans 13 residues. CDR3 residues: CSVGTANTGELFF. Here the CDR3 DNA reads TGCAGCGTGGGGACAGCGAACACCGGGGAGCTGTTTTTT.

This clone was seen more than once but under ten times. The rearrangement uses TRBV9 and TRBJ1-4; 9 nucleotides agree with TRBD1. Germline V gene sequence: CDR1 SGDLS, CDR2 YYNGEE. Trimming at V came to 4 bases and at J to 7 bases, leaving 8 bases not matched to a gene. The CDR3 is 15 residues long. The CDR3, as DNA: TGTGCCAGCAGCCCCCGACAGGGGGACGTTGAAAAACTGTTTTTT. It translates to CASSPRQGDVEKLFF.

V is TRBV7-2 and J is TRBJ2-3; 9 nucleotides match TRBD2. V trimming: 5 bases; J trimming: 6 bases; junction bases outside the gene matches: 9. CDR3 length: 15 amino acids. Per germline, CDR1 SGHTA and CDR2 FQGNSA. CDR3 nucleotide sequence: TGTGCCAGCAGCACCCCGGGACTAGCTGATGATACGCAGTATTTT. Translation: CASSTPGLADDTQYF. Supplemented by reference TRBV7-2 and TRBJ2-3, the full variable domain reads GAGVSQSPSNKVTEKGKDVELRCDPISGHTALYWYRQSLGQGLEFLIYFQGNSAPDKSGLPSDRFSAERTGGSVSTLTIQRTQQEDSAVYLCASSTPGLADDTQYFGPGTRLTVL.

The table lists this clone with a few counts. This chain links TRBV7-2 with TRBJ2-7; the D gene is possibly TRBD1 (7 bases). The CDR3 covers 15 residues. Trimming shortened V by 1 base and J by 0 bases, and 10 bases separated the two germline ends. CDR1 and CDR2 (germline): SGHTA, FQGNSA. CDR3 residues: CASSLGGTASYEQYF. As DNA, the CDR3 is TGTGCCAGCAGCTTAGGCGGGACAGCCTCCTACGAGCAGTACTTC.

This clone was counted only a few times. The V gene is TRBV28, the J gene TRBJ1-5, with 9 nucleotides matching TRBD1. In germline, CDR1 is MDHEN, CDR2 SYDVKM. The CDR3 totals 14 residues. V gave up 8 bases and J gave up 5 bases; unmatched junction bases: 7. This CDR3 reads CASRAQGAHQPQHF. The CDR3 DNA is TGTGCCAGCCGGGCACAGGGGGCCCATCAGCCCCAGCATTTT.

This rearrangement joins TRBV27 to TRBJ1-2; 8 nucleotides match TRBD1. CDR3 size: 15 residues. Germline V lookup: CDR1 MNHEY, CDR2 SMNVEV (reference sequence). Trimming took 6 bases from V and 4 from J; bases not matched to a gene: 10. The CDR3 DNA reads TGTGCCAGCAGGCAAACAGGGGGTCGTGGCTATGGCTACACCTTC. Protein product: CASRQTGGRGYGYTF.

The chain uses TRBV29-1 and TRBJ1-1; D remains unclear. V lost 7 bases to trimming and J lost 0 bases, with 12 bases between them. The CDR3 contains 13 residues. CDR1 is SQVTM, CDR2 ANQGSEA, per germline. The chain's CDR3 is CSGRYSMNTEAFF. The CDR3 DNA sequence: TGCAGCGGACGTTACAGCATGAACACTGAAGCTTTCTTT. Supplemented by reference TRBV29-1 and TRBJ1-1, the full variable domain reads SAVISQKPSRDICQRGTSLTIQCQVDSQVTMMFWYRQQPGQSLTLIATANQGSEATYESGFVIDKFPISRPNLTFSTLTVSNMSPEDSSIYLCSGRYSMNTEAFFGQGTRLTVV.

The chain carries TRBV7-9 and TRBJ1-5, with a possible D match to TRBD1 (5 bases). Trimming took off 3 bases at V and 6 bases at J, with 12 bases between the two ends. Per germline, CDR1 SEHNR and CDR2 FQNEAQ (reference sequence). The CDR3 loop spans 14 amino acids. CDR3 in DNA: TGTGCCAGCAGCTTCGACGGGGGGACTCAGCCCCAGCATTTT. This translates into CASSFDGGTQPQHF.

V is TRBV6-6 and J is TRBJ1-5, with TRBD1 matching 7 bases. Germline V gene lookup returns CDR1 MNHNY and CDR2 SVGAGI (reference sequence). The CDR3 length is 15 residues. The V segment lost 6 bases and the J segment 3 bases; nucleotides outside the gene matches: 8. Here the CDR3 DNA reads TGTGCCAGCAGATCCGGGACAGAGAACAATCAGCCCCAGCATTTT. Protein product: CASRSGTENNQPQHF.

V and J are TRBV7-3 and TRBJ1-2; D is possibly TRBD1 (6 bases). Trimming stripped 2 bases from V and 6 bases from J, with 7 bases between. The CDR3 sequence is 12 residues long. Germline V lookup: CDR1 SGHTA, CDR2 FQGTGA. CDR3 sequence reads: CASSLEGDGYTF. The CDR3 DNA reads TGTGCCAGCAGCTTAGAGGGGGATGGCTACACCTTC.

The J gene is TRBJ2-7, the V gene TRBV28; maybe TRBD1 (5 bases). Germline V gene lookup returns CDR1 MDHEN and CDR2 SYDVKM. This CDR3 region has 13 residues. Trimming shortened V by 3 bases and J by 3 bases, and 9 bases separated the two germline ends. CDR3 sequence reads: CASSFGQGYEQYF. The CDR3 DNA reads as TGTGCCAGCAGTTTCGGGCAGGGCTACGAGCAGTACTTC. The variable domain in full, with the rest retrieved from reference TRBV28 and TRBJ2-7, is DVKVTQSSRYLVKRTGEKVFLECVQDMDHENMFWYRQDPGLGLRLIYFSYDVKMKEKGDIPEGYSVSREKKERFSLILESASTNQTSMYLCASSFGQGYEQYFGPGTRLTVT.

This clone turned up a few times. The chain couples TRBV6-5 to TRBJ2-3, with a weak D call TRBD1 (5 bases). The CDR3 extends over 14 amino acids. Germline loops: CDR1 MNHEY, CDR2 SVGAGI. Trimming left V 7 bases short and J 2 bases short, with 13 bases between. CDR3 nucleotides: TGTGCCAGCACAAAACAGGCGGACACAGATACGCAGTATTTT. It is translated as CASTKQADTDTQYF.

V and J are TRBV30 and TRBJ1-6, with no clear D. The CDR3 has 11 residues. The V gene lost 3 bases and the J gene lost 7 bases, with 4 bases spanning the gap. Per germline, CDR1 GTSNPN and CDR2 SVGIG (reference sequence). In DNA form, the CDR3 reads TGTGCCTGGAGCCTGAATTCACCCCTCCACTTT. It yields the protein CAWSLNSPLHF.

The chain combines TRBV5-6 with TRBJ1-4; 8 bases match TRBD1. J gave up 7 bases and V 0 bases, and 5 bases lay outside the gene matches. This CDR3 is built from 15 residues. CDR1 and CDR2 from the germline V gene are SGHDT and YYEEEE. The CDR3 loop reads CASSLVDRGSEKLFF. As DNA, the CDR3 is TGTGCCAGCAGCTTGGTTGACAGGGGAAGTGAAAAACTGTTTTTT.

The rearrangement uses TRBV30 and TRBJ1-2; D gene ambiguous. With 0 bases removed from V and 4 bases from J, the gap between germline ends came to 12 bases. Germline lookup yields CDR1 GTSNPN and CDR2 SVGIG (reference sequence). CDR3 size: 14 residues. The CDR3 sequence is CAWSVGREAYGYTF. In DNA, the CDR3 is TGTGCCTGGAGTGTAGGAAGGGAGGCCTATGGCTACACCTTC.

The rearrangement links TRBV4-2 to TRBJ1-1; D not certain. This CDR3 is 14 amino acids long. Between the trimmed V and J ends, which lost 0 bases and 5 bases, there was a span of 10 bases. Germline V gene lookup returns CDR1 LGHNA and CDR2 YNFKEQ. Here the CDR3 reads CASSQDRDGTEAFF. The CDR3 region has the DNA TGTGCCAGCAGCCAAGATCGGGATGGTACTGAAGCTTTCTTT.

V and J are TRBV11-2 and TRBJ1-5; perhaps TRBD1 as D (6 bases). Per germline, CDR1 SGHAT and CDR2 FQNNGV. The CDR3 covers 16 residues. Trimming took 5 bases from V and 0 from J, leaving 14 bases between them. The CDR3 nucleotides are TGTGCCAGCAGCCCAGGGGTTAGGTCTAGCAATCAGCCCCAGCATTTT. It is translated as CASSPGVRSSNQPQHF.

The gene calls are TRBV2 and TRBJ2-1, with 11 nucleotides matching TRBD2. Germline CDR1 SNHLY, CDR2 FYNNEI. Trimming cost V 7 bases and J 6 bases; bases outside gene matches: 5. CDR3 size: 14 residues. The CDR3 protein is CASIGLAGTNEQFF. CDR3 in DNA: TGTGCCAGCATCGGACTAGCGGGTACCAATGAGCAGTTCTTC.

This chain uses TRBV4-3 with TRBJ1-5; 8 bases are shared with TRBD1. CDR1 is LGHNA and CDR2 is YSLEER in the germline V gene. This CDR3 spans 15 amino acids. V shed 4 bases and J 5 bases; nucleotides not matched to a gene: 7. The CDR3 here is CASSPARQGYQPQHF. In DNA, the CDR3 is TGCGCCAGCAGCCCCGCGAGACAGGGGTATCAGCCCCAGCATTTT.

The chain employs TRBV10-2 and TRBJ2-3; TRBD2 is a possible D gene (5 bases). V lost 0 bases, J lost 6 bases, and 13 bases lay in between. The CDR3 is made up of 15 amino acids. Germline V CDR1 and CDR2: WSHSY, SAAADI. The CDR3: CASSESRHPGDTQYF. CDR3 sequence (DNA): TGCGCCAGCAGTGAGTCGCGACACCCGGGGGATACGCAGTATTTT.

In its sample, this clone was seen once. This chain connects TRBV7-8 to TRBJ2-5; perhaps TRBD1 as D (5 bases). V lost 0 bases, J lost 0 bases, and 8 bases lay in between. This CDR3 spans 15 amino acids. The germline V gene encodes CDR1 SGHVS and CDR2 FQNEAQ. CDR3 nucleotide sequence: TGTGCCAGCAGCTTAGCTGGGGCCTACCAAGAGACCCAGTACTTC. This sequence encodes CASSLAGAYQETQYF.

This clone was seen once. The chain couples TRBV5-1 to TRBJ1-2; D might be TRBD1 (6 bases). Trimming pared 4 bases from V and 5 bases from J, leaving 12 bases between. CDR3 length equals 13 residues. Germline assignment: CDR1 SGHRS and CDR2 YFSETQ. The CDR3 here is CASSQQGAYGYTF. The CDR3 bases are TGCGCCAGCAGCCAACAGGGAGCTTATGGCTACACCTTC.

The CDR3, as DNA: TGTGCCAGCAGCCCTCGAGCTGGGGCCAACGTCCTGACTTTC. Translating gives CASSPRAGANVLTF. The chain recombines TRBV5-8 with TRBJ2-6; D unclear. CDR3 length: 14 residues. Deletions cut 4 bases from V and 2 bases from J, with 7 bases between. Germline CDR1 is SGHTS and CDR2 is YDEGEE.

This chain joins TRBV7-6 and TRBJ2-7; weak D call: TRBD2 (6 bases). V was trimmed by 5 bases and J by 2 bases, leaving 16 bases between them. Looked up from germline, CDR1 is SGHVS and CDR2 is FNYEAQ. The CDR3 runs 15 residues. The CDR3 sequence: CASSPRVRGTYEQYF. The CDR3 DNA is TGTGCCAGCAGCCCTCGGGTGCGGGGAACCTACGAGCAGTACTTC.

This clone was seen ten or more times. The chain carries TRBV5-6 and TRBJ2-5; no firm D call. V lost 0 bases and J lost 5, with 8 bases in between. This CDR3 spans 13 amino acids. The germline CDR1 and CDR2 sequences are SGHDT and YYEEEE. CDR3 coding DNA: TGTGCCAGCAGCTTGGGAGTCGGGGAGACCCAGTACTTC. Encoded protein: CASSLGVGETQYF.